Listed below are T cell receptor beta chains from one sample, sequenced in a study of CD8+ T cells in alopecia areata. Produced via immunoSEQ multiplex PCR; TCRdb's table is partial and in-frame only. The table includes a few hundred thousand clones, roughly two fifths detected once. The sample in question was CD4+ T cells sorted from blood, obtained at approximately week 30, from a patient treated with tofacitinib. The receptors were gathered from a human donor with alopecia areata. CDR3s include the opening cysteine and the closing phenylalanine or tryptophan. The order of the fields is J gene, D gene, V gene, clone size, CDR3 DNA, CDR3 protein. The D gene is left open where the match is weak. Part of the rows lack a size; the others show once, few, many or a class for expanded clones.

TRBJ2-7,TRBD1,TRBV2,-,TGTGCCAGCAGTGCCGGGTTAACAGGGGAAGGGCAGTACTTC,CASSAGLTGEGQYF
TRBJ1-2,-,TRBV30,few,TGTGCCTGGACGCGGGGGGACTATGGCTACACCTTC,CAWTRGDYGYTF
TRBJ1-6,-,TRBV9,few,TGTGCCAGCAGCGTAGAGAGTAATTCACCCCTCCACTTT,CASSVESNSPLHF
TRBJ1-3,TRBD1,TRBV29-1,-,TGCAGCGTTGGGGAGTCGACAGGGCCTGGAAACACCATATATTTT,CSVGESTGPGNTIYF
TRBJ2-5,-,TRBV5-1,-,TGCGCCAGCAGCTCGACAGGTCACGAGACCCAGTACTTC,CASSSTGHETQYF
TRBJ2-5,-,TRBV20-1,few,TGCAGTGTGTGGATTGGGGAGACCCAGTACTTC,CSVWIGETQYF
TRBJ1-5,-,TRBV18,-,TGTGCCAGCTCACCAGGGAACAATCAGCCCCAGCATTTT,CASSPGNNQPQHF
TRBJ2-3,-,TRBV29-1,-,TGCAGCGTTGAACGGGTACCATGGGGGAATACGCAGTATTTT,CSVERVPWGNTQYF
TRBJ1-2,TRBD1,TRBV6-5,few,TGTGCCAGCAGTGACAGGGGGGTTAACTATGGCTACACCTTC,CASSDRGVNYGYTF
TRBJ1-2,-,TRBV13,-,TGTGCCAGCAGCATCCTCTACTATGGCTACACCTTC,CASSILYYGYTF
TRBJ2-1,TRBD2,TRBV29-1,-,TGCAGCGTCCTACTAGCGGGGGCTTTGAATGAGCAGTTCTTC,CSVLLAGALNEQFF
TRBJ1-5,TRBD1,TRBV27,-,TGTGCCAGCAGTCCAAGACAGGGGTATCAGCCCCAGCATTTT,CASSPRQGYQPQHF
TRBJ1-3,-,TRBV5-1,-,TGCGCCAGCAGCTCGGACGGCTCTGGAAACACCATATATTTT,CASSSDGSGNTIYF
TRBJ2-2,-,TRBV14,few,TGTGCCAGCAGCCCCTGGGTGGCCGGGGAGCTGTTTTTT,CASSPWVAGELFF
TRBJ1-2,TRBD1,TRBV30,-,TGTGCCTGGAGTGTCGGACAGGGGAGGTATTCCTTC,CAWSVGQGRYSF
TRBJ1-2,-,TRBV10-3,-,TGTGCCATCAGCCCACAAACTTGGGGGGCGAGCACAGCCCCCGCAGACTATGGCTACACCTTC,CAISPQTWGASTAPADYGYTF
TRBJ1-1,-,TRBV29-1,-,TGCAGCGTCGAGACAGTTAACACTGAAGCTTTCTTT,CSVETVNTEAFF
TRBJ1-2,-,TRBV6-1,-,TGTGCCAGCAGTTTGGATAACTATGGCTACACCTTC,CASSLDNYGYTF
TRBJ2-3,-,TRBV2,few,TGTGCCAGCAGTGACGAAGGGGAGACTAGCACAGATACGCAGTATTTT,CASSDEGETSTDTQYF
TRBJ2-1,-,TRBV5-1,few,TGCGCCAGCAGCTTGACGACCAATGAGCAGTTCTTC,CASSLTTNEQFF
TRBJ2-3,-,TRBV7-2,-,TGTGCCAGCAGCTCAGCACAGGGCATCGGCGGGAGAGATACGCAGTATTTT,CASSSAQGIGGRDTQYF
TRBJ2-7,TRBD2,TRBV5-1,-,TGCGCCAGCACCGCTAGCGGGAGGAACCACGAGCAGTACTTC,CASTASGRNHEQYF
TRBJ2-7,TRBD2,TRBV27,once,TGTGCCAGCAGGCCCGGGACTAGCGGTTACGAGCAGTACTTC,CASRPGTSGYEQYF
TRBJ2-7,-,TRBV5-1,-,TGCGCCAGCAGCTTGGTACTAGGTGACTACCACTTC,CASSLVLGDYHF